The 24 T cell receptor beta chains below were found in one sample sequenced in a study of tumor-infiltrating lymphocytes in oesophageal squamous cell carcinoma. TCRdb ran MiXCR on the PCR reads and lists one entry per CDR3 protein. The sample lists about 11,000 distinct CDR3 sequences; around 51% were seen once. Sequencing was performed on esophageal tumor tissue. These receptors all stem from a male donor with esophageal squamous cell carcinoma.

The CDR3 spells CASSEVSNLYGYTF. The CDR3 nucleotides are TGTGCCAGCAGTGAAGTCAGCAACCTTTATGGCTACACCTTC. This sequence joins TRBV6-5 and TRBJ1-2; unclear D gene. This CDR3 contains 14 residues. Trimming took 5 bases from V and 5 from J, leaving 15 bases between them. The germline CDR1 and CDR2 sequences are MNHEY and SVGAGI.

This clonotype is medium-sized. CDR3 amino acids: CASSYGTGVETQYF. The CDR3 DNA follows: TGTGCCAGCAGCTACGGGACAGGGGTGGAGACCCAGTACTTC. This chain joins TRBV11-2 and TRBJ2-5; 10 bases align to TRBD1. V shed 4 bases, J shed 5 bases, and the junction held 4 bases outside the gene matches. CDR1 is SGHAT, CDR2 FQNNGV, per germline. CDR3 length: 14 amino acids.

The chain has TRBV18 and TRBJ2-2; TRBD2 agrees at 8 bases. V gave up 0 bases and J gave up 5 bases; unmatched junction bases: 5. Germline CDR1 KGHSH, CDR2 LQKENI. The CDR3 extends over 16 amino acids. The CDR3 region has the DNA TGTGCCAGCTCACCACCGGGCCGGGAGGGGACCGGGGAGCTGTTTTTT. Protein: CASSPPGREGTGELFF.

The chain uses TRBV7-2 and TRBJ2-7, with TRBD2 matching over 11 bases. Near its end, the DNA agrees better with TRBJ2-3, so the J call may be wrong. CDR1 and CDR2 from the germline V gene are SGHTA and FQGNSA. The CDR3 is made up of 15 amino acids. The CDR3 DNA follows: TGTGCCAGCAGCGTTAGCGGGAGGGCCTCAGATACGCAGTATTTT. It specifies CASSVSGRASDTQYF.

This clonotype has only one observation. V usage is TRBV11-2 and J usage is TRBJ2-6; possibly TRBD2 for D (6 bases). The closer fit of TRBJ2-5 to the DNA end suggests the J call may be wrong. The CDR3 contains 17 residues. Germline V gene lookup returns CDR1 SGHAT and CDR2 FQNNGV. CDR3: CASSLTFSAGLQETQYF. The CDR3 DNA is TGTGCCAGCAGCTTAACGTTCTCGGCGGGGCTCCAAGAGACCCAGTACTTC.

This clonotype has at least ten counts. For the CDR3, the DNA is TGTGCCAGCAGTGATTTACGGCGGTCTTATGGCTACACCTTC. Translating it yields CASSDLRRSYGYTF. The gene calls are TRBV25-1 and TRBJ1-2; D remains ambiguous. The germline V and J ends were trimmed by 3 bases and 5 bases, with 13 bases remaining between them. The CDR3 extends over 14 amino acids. From germline, CDR1 is MGHDK and CDR2 SYGVNS.

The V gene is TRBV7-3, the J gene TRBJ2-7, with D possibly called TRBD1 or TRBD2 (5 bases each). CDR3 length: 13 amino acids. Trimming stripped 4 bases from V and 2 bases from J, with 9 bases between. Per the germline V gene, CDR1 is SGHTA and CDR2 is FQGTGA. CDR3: CASSSGPTYEQYF. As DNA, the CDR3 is TGTGCCAGCAGCTCGGGACCAACCTACGAGCAGTACTTC.

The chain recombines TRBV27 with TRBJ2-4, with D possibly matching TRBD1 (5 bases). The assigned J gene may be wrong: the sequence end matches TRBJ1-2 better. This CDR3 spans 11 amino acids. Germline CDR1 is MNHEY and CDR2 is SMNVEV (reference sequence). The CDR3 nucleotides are TGTGCCAGCGCCGACAGCTATGGCTACACCTTC. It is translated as CASADSYGYTF.

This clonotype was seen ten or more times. The CDR3 protein is CASRTGTHTGELFF. The CDR3 DNA reads as TGCGCCAGCAGAACCGGGACGCACACCGGGGAGCTGTTTTTT. V and J are TRBV5-1 and TRBJ2-2; either TRBD1 or TRBD2 may fit D (5 bases each). Trimming removed 5 bases at V and 3 bases at J, with 11 bases between. Germline V gene lookup returns CDR1 SGHRS and CDR2 YFSETQ. The CDR3 covers 14 residues.

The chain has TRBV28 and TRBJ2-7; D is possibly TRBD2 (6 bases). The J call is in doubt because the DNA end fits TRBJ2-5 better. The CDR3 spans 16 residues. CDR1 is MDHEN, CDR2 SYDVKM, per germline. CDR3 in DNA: TGTGCCAGCGTCGGGAGCGGTCAGGGTTTTCGGGAGACCCAGTACTTC. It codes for CASVGSGQGFRETQYF.

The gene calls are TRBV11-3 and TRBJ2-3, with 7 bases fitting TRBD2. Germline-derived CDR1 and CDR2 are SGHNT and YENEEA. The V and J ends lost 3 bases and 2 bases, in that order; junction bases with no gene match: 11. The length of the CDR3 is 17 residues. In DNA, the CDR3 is TGTGCCAGCAGCTTTGGTTCTAGCGGATCGATCACAGATACGCAGTATTTT. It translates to CASSFGSSGSITDTQYF.

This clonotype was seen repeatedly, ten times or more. DNA of the CDR3: TGTGCCAGCAGCTTAAGGGGGACAGGGATCAACAATGAGCAGTTCTTC. Amino acid sequence: CASSLRGTGINNEQFF. This chain joins TRBV7-8 and TRBJ2-1, with TRBD1 matching over 9 bases. Germline trimming cut 2 bases from V and 5 bases from J; bases unmatched to any gene: 7. The CDR3 is made up of 16 amino acids. CDR1 is SGHVS, CDR2 FQNEAQ, per germline. Combining the CDR3 with reference TRBV7-8 and TRBJ2-1 gives the whole variable domain GAGVSQSPRYKVAKRGQDVALRCDPISGHVSLFWYQQALGQGPEFLTYFQNEAQLDKSGLPSDRFFAERPEGSVSTLKIQRTQQEDSAVYLCASSLRGTGINNEQFFGPGTRLTVL.

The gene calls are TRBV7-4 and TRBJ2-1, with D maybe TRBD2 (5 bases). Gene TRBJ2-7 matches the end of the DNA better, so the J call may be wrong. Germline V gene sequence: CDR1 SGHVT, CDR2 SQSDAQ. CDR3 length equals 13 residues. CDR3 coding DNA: TGTGCCAGCAGCGAGGGTCCCATCTACGAGCAGTACTTC. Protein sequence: CASSEGPIYEQYF.

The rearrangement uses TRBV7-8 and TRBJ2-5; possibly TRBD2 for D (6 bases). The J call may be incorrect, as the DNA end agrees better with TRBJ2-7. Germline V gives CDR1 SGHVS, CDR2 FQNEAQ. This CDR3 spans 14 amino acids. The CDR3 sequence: CASSPRGGWYEQYF. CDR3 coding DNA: TGTGCCAGCAGCCCCCGGGGAGGTTGGTACGAGCAGTACTTC.

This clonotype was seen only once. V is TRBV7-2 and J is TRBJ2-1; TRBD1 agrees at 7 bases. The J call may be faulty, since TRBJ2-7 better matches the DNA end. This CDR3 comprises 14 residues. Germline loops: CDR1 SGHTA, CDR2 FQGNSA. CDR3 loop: CASSLRQGTGEQYF. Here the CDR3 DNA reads TGTGCCAGCAGCCTACGACAGGGAACGGGCGAGCAGTACTTC.

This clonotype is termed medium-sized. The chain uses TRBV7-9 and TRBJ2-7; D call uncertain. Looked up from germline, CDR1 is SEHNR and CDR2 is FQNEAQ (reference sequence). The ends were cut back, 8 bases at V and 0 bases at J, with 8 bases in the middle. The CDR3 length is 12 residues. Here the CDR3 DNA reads TGTGCCAGCGTCCCCGTCTCCTACGAGCAGTACTTC. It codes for CASVPVSYEQYF.

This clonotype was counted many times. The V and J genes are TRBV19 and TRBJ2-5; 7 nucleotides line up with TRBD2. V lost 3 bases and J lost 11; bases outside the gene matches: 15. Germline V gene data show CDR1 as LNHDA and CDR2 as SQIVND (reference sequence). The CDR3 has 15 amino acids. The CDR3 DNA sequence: TGTGCCAGTAGTATCTCGGGAGGTGTCTACAATGAGCAGTACTTC. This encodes CASSISGGVYNEQYF.

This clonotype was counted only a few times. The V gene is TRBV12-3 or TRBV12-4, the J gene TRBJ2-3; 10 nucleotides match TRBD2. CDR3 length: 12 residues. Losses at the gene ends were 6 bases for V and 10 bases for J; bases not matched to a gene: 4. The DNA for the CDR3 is TGTGCCAGCAGGGGGCTAGCGGGGGCGCAGTATTTT. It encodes CASRGLAGAQYF.

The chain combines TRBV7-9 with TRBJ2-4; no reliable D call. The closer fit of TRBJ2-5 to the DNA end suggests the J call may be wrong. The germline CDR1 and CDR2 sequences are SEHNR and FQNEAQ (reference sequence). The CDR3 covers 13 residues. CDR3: CASSYASSETQYF. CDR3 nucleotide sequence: TGTGCCAGCAGCTACGCCTCGAGCGAGACCCAGTACTTC.

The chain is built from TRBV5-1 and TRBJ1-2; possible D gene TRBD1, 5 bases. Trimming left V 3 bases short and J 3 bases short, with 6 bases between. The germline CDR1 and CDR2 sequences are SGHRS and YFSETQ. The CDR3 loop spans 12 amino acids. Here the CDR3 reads CASSWGHYGYTF. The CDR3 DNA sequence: TGCGCCAGCAGCTGGGGCCACTATGGCTACACCTTC.

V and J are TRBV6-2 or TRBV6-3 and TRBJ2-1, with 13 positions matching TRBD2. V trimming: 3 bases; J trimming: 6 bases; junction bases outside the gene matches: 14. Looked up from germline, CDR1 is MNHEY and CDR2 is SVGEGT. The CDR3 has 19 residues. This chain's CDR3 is CASSYRPLLTSGRSNEQFF. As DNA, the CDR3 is TGTGCCAGCAGTTATAGACCCCTTCTGACTAGCGGGAGGAGCAATGAGCAGTTCTTC.

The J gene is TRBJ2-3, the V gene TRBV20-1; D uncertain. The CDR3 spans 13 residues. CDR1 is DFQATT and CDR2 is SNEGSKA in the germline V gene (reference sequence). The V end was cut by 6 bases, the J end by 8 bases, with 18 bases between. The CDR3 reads CSASVEVGGTQYF. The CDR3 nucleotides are TGCAGTGCCAGCGTCGAGGTCGGTGGTACGCAGTATTTT.

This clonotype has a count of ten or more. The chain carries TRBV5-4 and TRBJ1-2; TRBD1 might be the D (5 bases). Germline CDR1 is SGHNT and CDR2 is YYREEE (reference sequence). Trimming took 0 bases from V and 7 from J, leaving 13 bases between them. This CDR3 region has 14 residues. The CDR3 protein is CASSLDAGLRGYTF. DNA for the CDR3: TGTGCCAGCAGCTTGGACGCAGGGTTACGTGGCTACACCTTC.

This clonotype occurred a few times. CDR3 in amino acids: CASSSVASTDTQYF. For the CDR3, the DNA is TGTGCCAGCAGCTCGGTAGCGAGCACAGATACGCAGTATTTT. This chain uses TRBV7-8 with TRBJ2-3; D might be TRBD2 (5 bases). The CDR3 spans 14 residues. Germline V gene sequence: CDR1 SGHVS, CDR2 FQNEAQ. The V end was cut by 4 bases, the J end by 0 bases, with 8 bases between.